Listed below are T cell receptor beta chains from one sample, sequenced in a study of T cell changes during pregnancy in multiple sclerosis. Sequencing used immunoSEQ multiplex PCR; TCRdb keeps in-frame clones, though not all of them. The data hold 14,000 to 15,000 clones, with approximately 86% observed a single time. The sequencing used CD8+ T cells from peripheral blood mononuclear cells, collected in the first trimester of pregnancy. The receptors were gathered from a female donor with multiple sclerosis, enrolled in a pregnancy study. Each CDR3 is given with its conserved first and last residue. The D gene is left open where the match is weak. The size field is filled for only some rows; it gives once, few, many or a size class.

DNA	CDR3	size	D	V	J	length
TGTGCCAGCAGGCGTACTAGAGGCGAGCAGTTCTTC	CASRRTRGEQFF	NA	NA	TRBV7-9	TRBJ2-1	12
TGTGCCAGCAGCATAGACAGGGGCCACGAGCAGTACTTC	CASSIDRGHEQYF	medium-sized	TRBD1	TRBV14	TRBJ2-7	13
TGTGCCAGCAGCCCGGGGGGTTCGGGGCGGCAGTTCTTC	CASSPGGSGRQFF	NA	TRBD2	TRBV5-6	TRBJ2-1	13
TGTGCCAGCAGTGAAAGGGCTAGCGGACGGGGGTTAGATACGCAGTATTTT	CASSERASGRGLDTQYF	medium-sized	TRBD2	TRBV25-1	TRBJ2-3	17
TGTGCCAGCAGCTTGGGACAGGAATTTCACACCGGGGAGCTGTTTTTT	CASSLGQEFHTGELFF	NA	NA	TRBV5-4	TRBJ2-2	16
TGTGCCAGCAGCTTAGTATTCCCGGGAACCTCCCTCAACGAGCAGTACTTC	CASSLVFPGTSLNEQYF	NA	NA	TRBV7-9	TRBJ2-7	17
TGTGCCAGCAGCGTAGATATTAGCGGAACCGGGGAGCTGTTTTTT	CASSVDISGTGELFF	NA	NA	TRBV9	TRBJ2-2	15
TGTGCCTACAGCGGGAGCTGGGGAGAGACCCAGTACTTC	CAYSGSWGETQYF	NA	TRBD2	TRBV2	TRBJ2-5	13
TGTGCCAGCAGTTCCCCAGCGGGAGAGGTTACGGACACCGGGGAGCTGTTTTTT	CASSSPAGEVTDTGELFF	NA	TRBD2	TRBV28	TRBJ2-2	18
TGTGCCAGCCGAACCGGACAGGGAGGTTACGAGCAGTACTTC	CASRTGQGGYEQYF	NA	TRBD1	TRBV27	TRBJ2-7	14
TGCGCCAGCAGCCAAAGTCCAGGGTCCGGGGAGCTGTTTTTT	CASSQSPGSGELFF	NA	NA	TRBV4-1	TRBJ2-2	14
TGTGCCAGCAGTGCCTGGGGAGGTGATCAGCCCCAGCATTTT	CASSAWGGDQPQHF	few	NA	TRBV9	TRBJ1-5	14
TGTGCCAGCAGCTTAATCCAGCGGGGGTTTAATGAGCAGTTCTTC	CASSLIQRGFNEQFF	NA	TRBD2	TRBV7-9	TRBJ2-1	15
TGCACCAGCAGCCAAGATAATCTCGCGACAGTTACCAGCTACGAGCAGTACTTC	CTSSQDNLATVTSYEQYF	NA	NA	TRBV1	TRBJ2-7	18
TGTGCCAGCAGTGAGAGGGACAGGTTGGAGACCCAGTACTTC	CASSERDRLETQYF	NA	TRBD1	TRBV6-1	TRBJ2-5	14
TGTGCCAGCAGCTTATTTGGCGGGAGGCCGGGAGATACGCAGTATTTT	CASSLFGGRPGDTQYF	once	TRBD2	TRBV7-3	TRBJ2-3	16
TGTGCCAGCTCCCAAGGGACTCCCGGGGAGCTGTTTTTT	CASSQGTPGELFF	NA	NA	TRBV6-5	TRBJ2-2	13
TGTGCCGCCGCGCCCAACAGGGGACCTTACGAGCAGTACTTC	CAAAPNRGPYEQYF	NA	TRBD1	TRBV7-9	TRBJ2-7	14
TGTGCCAGCAGTTTAGGGACTAGCGGGAGAGGCTACACCGGGGAGCTGTTTTTT	CASSLGTSGRGYTGELFF	medium-sized	TRBD2	TRBV27	TRBJ2-2	18
TGCGCCAGCAGCCAAGATATAAGCTCCTTAGGCACAGATACGCAGTATTTT	CASSQDISSLGTDTQYF	NA	NA	TRBV4-1	TRBJ2-3	17
TGTGCCAGCAGCTTAGGAGTCACGAGGAACACTGAAGCTTTCTTT	CASSLGVTRNTEAFF	NA	NA	TRBV7-9	TRBJ1-1	15
TGTGCCAGCAAGGGGACTTGGCCCCAGCATTTT	CASKGTWPQHF	NA	NA	TRBV6-1	TRBJ1-5	11
TGTGCCAGCAGCCAAGATTCTGGGACAGTAAATGAGCAGTTCTTC	CASSQDSGTVNEQFF	NA	TRBD1	TRBV14	TRBJ2-1	15
TGTGCCAGCAGTTTTAGGGGCTACAACACTGAAGCTTTCTTT	CASSFRGYNTEAFF	NA	NA	TRBV27	TRBJ1-1	14
TGTGCCAGCAGTCCCGAGGGGGACGGGGTCTATGGCTACACCTTC	CASSPEGDGVYGYTF	NA	NA	TRBV28	TRBJ1-2	15
TGTGCCACCAGCAGAGACCGAGCGGTACCACCCCTCCACTTT	CATSRDRAVPPLHF	NA	NA	TRBV15	TRBJ1-6	14
TGTGCCAGCAGCGTTAGCGGGAGCCACAATGAGCAGTTCTTC	CASSVSGSHNEQFF	NA	TRBD2	TRBV11-3	TRBJ2-1	14
TGCGCCAGCAGCCAAGGGAGGACAGGGGAGTCTGCTAACTATGGCTACACCTTC	CASSQGRTGESANYGYTF	large	TRBD1	TRBV4-1	TRBJ1-2	18
TGTGCCAGCAAAGGGGCGCGGACTGAAGCTTTCTTT	CASKGARTEAFF	NA	NA	TRBV25-1	TRBJ1-1	12
TGTGCCTGGAGTCTACGAGGGGCGGCGGGAGGAAACACCGGGGAGCTGTTTTTT	CAWSLRGAAGGNTGELFF	NA	TRBD2	TRBV30	TRBJ2-2	18
TGTGCCAGCAGTTACTCGGGGGGGGGCTATGGCTACACCTTC	CASSYSGGGYGYTF	NA	NA	TRBV6-5	TRBJ1-2	14
TGTGCCAGCAGCCCCGAGCGTCGCAGCTCCTACGAGCAGTACTTC	CASSPERRSSYEQYF	NA	NA	TRBV4-2	TRBJ2-7	15
TGTGCCAGCAGCGGTCCCGGGGAGAGCACTGAAGCTTTCTTT	CASSGPGESTEAFF	NA	NA	TRBV7-9	TRBJ1-1	14
TGTGCCAGCAGCCCGAGGACAGGGACGGTGTCACCCCTCCACTTT	CASSPRTGTVSPLHF	NA	TRBD1	TRBV5-6	TRBJ1-6	15
TGCGCCAGCAGCTTGGTCGGGGGACGGCGCTCTGGAAACACCATATATTTT	CASSLVGGRRSGNTIYF	NA	NA	TRBV5-1	TRBJ1-3	17
TGTGCCAGCAGCTTGACAGTGAACACTGAAGCTTTCTTT	CASSLTVNTEAFF	few	NA	TRBV7-7	TRBJ1-1	13
TGTGCCAGCAGCCCAAGACAGGGTAGCTTCCATGAGCAGTTCTTC	CASSPRQGSFHEQFF	NA	TRBD1	TRBV7-3	TRBJ2-1	15
TGTGCCAGCAGTTTTAGGGGTACCGGGTACCTTACGTCTGCGGTGTACTTC	CASSFRGTGYLTSAVYF	NA	NA	TRBV28	TRBJ2-7	17
TGTGCCAGCAGCTACCGGGCCAGGGGACCCGCGGCTAATGAAAAACTGTTTTTT	CASSYRARGPAANEKLFF	NA	NA	TRBV7-8	TRBJ1-4	18
TGCGCCAGCAGCTTTGGGAGCTCCTACGAGCAGTACTTC	CASSFGSSYEQYF	once	NA	TRBV5-1	TRBJ2-7	13
TGTGCCAGCAGCGAGGAGGGGAACACCGGGGAGCTGTTTTTT	CASSEEGNTGELFF	NA	NA	TRBV9	TRBJ2-2	14
TGCAGCGTTGCGGGTAGCGGGGGGGCCTCCTACAATGAGCAGTTCTTC	CSVAGSGGASYNEQFF	NA	TRBD2	TRBV29-1	TRBJ2-1	16
TGTGCCAGCAGCCGCGAACCTAGCGCTTCCTACGAGCAGTACTTC	CASSREPSASYEQYF	NA	NA	TRBV5-4	TRBJ2-7	15
TGTGCCAGCAGTTTAACGTCAGGGGATGGCTACACCTTC	CASSLTSGDGYTF	few	NA	TRBV27	TRBJ1-2	13
TGCGCCAGCAGCCAAGTTCAGCAGGTGAACACTGAAGCTTTCTTT	CASSQVQQVNTEAFF	NA	NA	TRBV4-1	TRBJ1-1	15
TGTGCCAGTAGTATCTTCGGGGGAGATGAGCAGTTCTTC	CASSIFGGDEQFF	NA	NA	TRBV19	TRBJ2-1	13
TGTGCCAGCAGCTTGGGTGGGACTAGCGGGATAGATACGCAGTATTTT	CASSLGGTSGIDTQYF	once	TRBD2	TRBV5-4	TRBJ2-3	16
TGTGCCAGCAGCTTAGGTCCGGGAGGGACCAACGAGCAGTACTTC	CASSLGPGGTNEQYF	NA	TRBD2	TRBV7-9	TRBJ2-7	15
TGTGCCAGCAGTTCCCGGACTAGAGGTCCCAATGAGCAGTTCTTC	CASSSRTRGPNEQFF	NA	TRBD2	TRBV27	TRBJ2-1	15
TGTGCCAGCGGAGCCGGGACTAGGGGCAATGAGCAGTTCTTC	CASGAGTRGNEQFF	NA	TRBD2	TRBV27	TRBJ2-1	14
TGTGCCAGCAGTTACCGGACTAGCACGCAAGAGACCCAGTACTTC	CASSYRTSTQETQYF	few	TRBD2	TRBV6-5	TRBJ2-5	15
TGCAGCGTTGAGCTTGGGACGGTCGGGGGGGAGCAGTACTTC	CSVELGTVGGEQYF	NA	TRBD2	TRBV29-1	TRBJ2-7	14
TGTGCCAGCAGGTCTAGCTACGAGCAGTACTTC	CASRSSYEQYF	once	NA	TRBV27	TRBJ2-7	11